This T cell receptor (beta chain) was profiled in a study of human T cells and chemical hapten exposure. This clonotype has just a few counts. Regarding time point: patch test 1, 2 weeks after DPC sensitization. As to treatment: therapeutic diphenylcyclopropenone sensitization with weekly scalp DPC. Each patch-test visit's blood sample preceded patch application. From the RACE reads, TCRdb called clonotypes with MiXCR, one entry per CDR3 protein. Of roughly 98,000 distinct CDR3 sequences listed, under 15% are singletons. This CDR3 is 14 amino acids long. V lost 1 base and J lost 1, with 2 bases in between.

This TCR was sampled from a woman aged 40 to 50 with alopecia areata. Some clones in this sample may be carry-over from other donors' samples. Material: whole blood, obtained in connection with sensitization to the hapten diphenylcyclopropenone (DPC). This chain joins TRBV12-3 or TRBV12-4 and TRBJ2-6, with D uncertain. CDR3 coding DNA: TGTGCCAGCAGTTTAGAGTCTGGGGCCAACGTCCTGACTTTC. Translated: CASSLESGANVLTF.